This T cell receptor (beta chain) originates from a study of a mutant IDH1 vaccine in newly diagnosed glioma. Study-level background: Patients under treatment included about 62% males and around 38% females and had a mean age of around 40 years. Previous care, which was radiotherapy, temozolomide, or both, most often involved both.

To note about this clone: Its target is unknown.

Deletions cut 6 bases from V and 4 bases from J, with 4 bases between. This CDR3 contains 11 residues. Germline assignment: CDR1 MNHNS and CDR2 SASEGT. Some clones are missing from TCRdb's copy, which holds only in-frame ones; the method was immunoSEQ multiplex PCR. The repertoire includes under 70,000 clones, about 81% of them detected once, and around 3.4% sits in the top ten. The time point: week 5, during vaccination. Vaccination comprised doses that each held 300 ug of mutant IDH1 20-mer peptide, plus topical imiquimod. The sequencing used PBMCs, collected from a glioma patient whose treatment included an IDH1 peptide vaccine. The chain employs TRBV6-1 and TRBJ1-5, with unresolved D. This receptor was identified in a man aged 25 to 45 with glioma. The CDR3 nucleotides are TGTGCCAGCAGGGGAAATCAGCCCCAGCATTTT. Translation: CASRGNQPQHF.